Included here is one T cell receptor (beta chain) sequence, with context. No antigen is known for it. At one boundary the junction diverges from the germline segment, which might be a read error. Germline CDR1 and CDR2: MNHEY and SVGAGI. The CDR3 totals 15 residues. The data originate from a study of OX40 agonist ivuxolimab in advanced cancers. Study-level background: Administration of intravenous ivuxolimab to patients occurred every 2 weeks at 0.01 to 10 mg/kg.

Here immunoSEQ multiplex PCR was the method, and the copy in TCRdb shows in-frame clones only, minus some. The sample records some 45,000 clones, 89% being singletons. General study points: Also showing low normalized T-cell clonal expansion were some of the nonresponders. Partial responders at 0.1-3.0 mg/kg had among the lowest clonal expansion.

The TCR comes from an adult with an advanced solid tumor such as melanoma, head and neck, liver or kidney cancer. The sample was CD4+ or CD8+ T cells sorted from blood, taken in a trial of the OX40 agonist ivuxolimab. The chain recombines TRBV6-5 with TRBJ2-5; TRBD2 matches 8 bases. DNA of the CDR3: TGTGCCAACAGTCAGGGACTAGAGTACCAAGAGACCCAGTACTTC. Translated: CANSQGLEYQETQYF.